Detailed here is one T cell receptor (beta chain). It was with a sample-barcoded 5' primer and a J-beta primer mix that a second PCR of about 6 to 12 cycles was run. TCRdb recomputed calls from the 5' RACE reads with MiXCR, one row per CDR3 protein. Of 270,000 or so distinct CDR3 sequences listed, 25% to 30% were seen once; the top ten hold roughly 30%. The CDR3 length is 14 residues. V was pared by 6 bases and J by 3 bases, with 7 bases of the junction left unmatched. The germline V gene has CDR1 DFQATT and CDR2 SNEGSKA (reference sequence). This record comes from a study of blood T cells in healthy people across ages. Total RNA was extracted at no less than 5.5 micrograms per sample.

The sequenced sample was blood. The TCR sequence derives from a woman in her seventies in good health. The chain uses TRBV20-1 and TRBJ2-3; 9 bases align to TRBD1. CDR3 region: CSAYPGTGTDTQYF. The CDR3 nucleotides read TGCAGTGCCTACCCCGGGACAGGGACAGATACGCAGTATTTT.